This TCR beta chain was retrieved from a study of shared clonotypes between healthy human individuals. The CDR3 totals 14 residues. CDR1 and CDR2 (germline): MDHEN, SYDVKM. With 3 bases removed from V and 4 bases from J, the gap between germline ends came to 12 bases. Deep was the level used in running the assay. Scientists sequenced DNA from unsorted PBMC on ten immunoSEQ deep assay plates. Clones were sequenced by immunoSEQ multiplex PCR, and TCRdb holds only the in-frame ones, with some missing. The sample lists some 470,000 clones; roughly four fifths were seen once. Every donor was a Caucasian adult from Nashville, Tennessee. Unsorted samples, those not sorted, used approximately 100 million PBMCs for genomic DNA.

This sequence joins TRBV28 and TRBJ2-5, with D possibly being TRBD1 (5 bases). The sequence was obtained from a woman in her thirties or forties in good health. Some clones in this sample may be carry-over from other donors' samples. Sequenced material: PBMCs. CDR3 DNA sequence: TGTGCCAGCAGTTTTGTAGGGCAGGGAGAGACCCAGTACTTC. It specifies CASSFVGQGETQYF.